Listed here are 9 T cell receptor beta chains from one sample, sequenced in a study of yellow fever vaccine responses in identical twins. TCRdb recomputed calls from the RT-PCR reads with MiXCR, one row per CDR3 protein. The sample lists about 19,000 distinct CDR3 sequences; around 70% were seen once. Source: T cells from blood (PBMCs), unsorted or a sorted subset (not recorded which), taken before or after yellow fever vaccination (not recorded which). The receptors were gathered from a young woman who received the yellow fever vaccine.

This sequence joins TRBV2 and TRBJ2-5; 7 bases line up with TRBD2. The J segment lost 3 bases and the V segment lost 7 bases, leaving 5 bases of the junction unmatched. CDR1 is SNHLY, CDR2 FYNNEI, per germline. The CDR3 is made up of 13 amino acids. The CDR3 DNA is TGTGCCAGCATGCTAGCGGTGAAAGAGACCCAGTACTTC. Translating gives CASMLAVKETQYF.

This clonotype was seen more than once but under ten times. Written as DNA, the CDR3 is TGTGCCAGCAGCGTAGTTGGGGGAGGGCCCAATGAGCAGTTCTTC. Translated: CASSVVGGGPNEQFF. The chain recombines TRBV9 with TRBJ2-1; 7 nucleotides match TRBD2. Germline assignment: CDR1 SGDLS and CDR2 YYNGEE. The length of the CDR3 is 15 residues. With 0 bases clipped from V and 6 bases from J, the junction kept 6 bases outside the gene matches. Full variable domain (missing parts from reference TRBV9 and TRBJ2-1): DSGVTQTPKHLITATGQRVTLRCSPRSGDLSVYWYQQSLDQGLQFLIQYYNGEERAKGNILERFSAQQFPDLHSELNLSSLELGDSALYFCASSVVGGGPNEQFFGPGTRLTVL.

This clonotype was detected only a few times. V is TRBV15 and J is TRBJ2-1; 7 positions match TRBD1. V lost 3 bases to trimming and J lost 3 bases; unmatched junction nucleotides: 2. Germline V gives CDR1 LNHNV, CDR2 YYDKDF (reference sequence). The CDR3 is 14 residues long. This chain's CDR3 is CATSRGTVYNEQFF. The CDR3 nucleotides are TGTGCCACCAGCAGGGGGACAGTCTACAATGAGCAGTTCTTC.

The chain combines TRBV10-1 with TRBJ2-3, with TRBD2 matching 11 bases. The ends lost 8 bases at V and 3 bases at J; junction bases unmatched: 10. Looked up from germline, CDR1 is WNHNN and CDR2 is SYGVQD (reference sequence). The CDR3 sequence is 16 residues long. CDR3 protein: CASSGLAGGKTDTQYF. The CDR3 DNA follows: TGCGCCAGCTCCGGGCTAGCGGGGGGCAAGACAGATACGCAGTATTTT.

The chain couples TRBV3-1 to TRBJ2-5; D may be TRBD1 (6 bases). This CDR3 has 15 residues. In germline, CDR1 is LGHDT, CDR2 YNNKEL (reference sequence). V was trimmed by 7 bases and J by 1 base, leaving 16 bases between them. CDR3 region: CASTDFGQSQETQYF. The CDR3 DNA follows: TGTGCCAGCACCGACTTTGGACAGTCCCAAGAGACCCAGTACTTC.

The chain carries TRBV19 and TRBJ1-5; D might be TRBD1 (5 bases). Between the trimmed V and J ends, which lost 5 bases and 2 bases, there was a span of 7 bases. This CDR3 is built from 13 residues. The germline gives CDR1 LNHDA, CDR2 SQIVND (reference sequence). In DNA form, the CDR3 reads TGTGCCAGTAGTGTGGGGGGCAATCAGCCCCAGCATTTT. Protein product: CASSVGGNQPQHF.

There are a few counts of this clonotype. The chain carries TRBV10-3 and TRBJ1-1, with a tentative D call TRBD1 (5 bases). CDR3 length: 15 amino acids. Germline V CDR1 and CDR2: ENHRY, SYGVKD. V was shortened by 3 bases and J by 2 bases, with 13 bases between the two germline ends. The CDR3 sequence is CAISDYAQGNTEAFF. CDR3 coding DNA: TGTGCCATCAGTGACTACGCTCAGGGTAACACTGAAGCTTTCTTT.

This sequence joins TRBV27 and TRBJ2-1; D remains unclear. CDR1 and CDR2 from the germline V gene are MNHEY and SMNVEV (reference sequence). The V end lost 5 bases, the J end lost 10 bases, and 9 bases lay between the germline ends. This CDR3 has 11 amino acids. The DNA for the CDR3 is TGTGCCAGCAGTCGTGGTAAAGAGCAGTTCTTC. It encodes CASSRGKEQFF.

The V gene is TRBV5-6, the J gene TRBJ1-1; D perhaps matches TRBD1 (6 bases). Germline values: CDR1 SGHDT, CDR2 YYEEEE. The V end was cut by 4 bases, the J end by 5 bases, with 15 bases between. The CDR3 sequence is 14 residues long. DNA of the CDR3: TGTGCCAGCAGCGGAACAGGGTTGTGGACTGAAGCTTTCTTT. This encodes CASSGTGLWTEAFF.